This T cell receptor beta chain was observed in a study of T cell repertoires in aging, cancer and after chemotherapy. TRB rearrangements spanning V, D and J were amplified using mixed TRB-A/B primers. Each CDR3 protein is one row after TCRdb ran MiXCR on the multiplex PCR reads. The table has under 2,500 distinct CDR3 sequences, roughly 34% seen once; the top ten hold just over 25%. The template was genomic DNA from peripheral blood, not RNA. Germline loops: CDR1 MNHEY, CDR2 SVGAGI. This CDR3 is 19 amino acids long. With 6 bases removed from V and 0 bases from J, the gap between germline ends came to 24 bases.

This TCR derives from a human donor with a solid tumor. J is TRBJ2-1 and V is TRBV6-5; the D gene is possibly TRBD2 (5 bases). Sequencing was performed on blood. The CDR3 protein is CASSPRYLREGRSYNEQFF. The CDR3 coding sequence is TGTGCCAGCAGCCCTAGATACCTGAGAGAGGGCCGCTCCTACAATGAGCAGTTCTTC.